This is a list of T cell receptor beta chains from one sample in a study of neurological immune-mediated disorders. TCRdb recomputed calls from the 5' RACE reads with MiXCR, one row per CDR3 protein. The repertoire has over 70,000 distinct CDR3 sequences, 10% to 13% of them found once; the top ten carry more than 9%. The sequenced sample consisted of PBMCs. Source of these receptors: a man aged 25-45 years in good health. CDR3s include the opening cysteine and the closing phenylalanine or tryptophan. The order of the fields is V gene, D gene, J gene, clone size, CDR3 DNA, CDR3 protein. The D gene is left open where the match is weak. Clone size, where shown, is once, few, many, or a class for clones that have expanded.

V: TRBV10-3
D: TRBD2
J: TRBJ2-7
size: many
DNA: TGTGCCATCACCCCTAGCGGGGACTCCTACGAGCAGTACTTC
CDR3: CAITPSGDSYEQYF

V: TRBV10-3
D: -
J: TRBJ2-3
size: many
DNA: TGTGCCATCAGCCGGGACCCTAGGCGAGATACGCAGTATTTT
CDR3: CAISRDPRRDTQYF

V: TRBV29-1
D: TRBD2
J: TRBJ2-5
size: many
DNA: TGCAGCGTTTCCGGCGGGGGGGGAGAAGAGACCCAGTACTTC
CDR3: CSVSGGGGEETQYF

V: TRBV7-3
D: TRBD1
J: TRBJ2-3
size: many
DNA: TGTGCCAGCAGCACTGGACAGGGAGAGTCAGATACGCAGTATTTT
CDR3: CASSTGQGESDTQYF

V: TRBV6-6
D: -
J: TRBJ2-3
size: many
DNA: TGTGCCAGCAGCAAGGGGTCAGATACGCAGTATTTT
CDR3: CASSKGSDTQYF

V: TRBV20-1
D: -
J: TRBJ2-3
size: -
DNA: TGCAGTGCTAGAGATCAAGGGGCCGACCTCAGAGATACGCAGTATTTT
CDR3: CSARDQGADLRDTQYF

V: TRBV12-3/TRBV12-4
D: TRBD1
J: TRBJ2-7
size: many
DNA: TGTGCCAGCAGCCCGGGACAGGGTGCCTACGAGCAGTACTTC
CDR3: CASSPGQGAYEQYF

V: TRBV11-2
D: -
J: TRBJ1-1
size: many
DNA: TGTGCCAGCAGCCTTGCCCCGAACACTGAAGCTTTCTTT
CDR3: CASSLAPNTEAFF

V: TRBV6-2/TRBV6-3
D: -
J: TRBJ2-7
size: many
DNA: TGTGCCAGCAGTTACGACGGAGACAGTTCCTACGAGCAGTACTTC
CDR3: CASSYDGDSSYEQYF

V: TRBV12-3/TRBV12-4
D: -
J: TRBJ2-5
size: many
DNA: TGTGCCAGCAGCAAGGCGGCTGCGGGGTTGGAGACCCAGTACTTC
CDR3: CASSKAAAGLETQYF

V: TRBV12-3/TRBV12-4
D: TRBD1
J: TRBJ1-1
size: many
DNA: TGTGCCAGCAGCCCTCTGCGGACAGGGGCAACTGAAGCTTTCTTT
CDR3: CASSPLRTGATEAFF